The clone carrying this TCR beta chain has ten or more counts. The antigen is undetermined. Trimming took 8 bases from V and 1 from J, leaving 11 bases between them. Germline-derived CDR1 and CDR2 are KGHDR and SFDVKD. The CDR3 runs to 13 residues. These data belong to a study of human T cells and chemical hapten exposure. Whole-study findings and limits: Compared to controls, expanded TCRs made significantly more large clusters of similar CDR3s. Patch test scores rose with PT1 expanded TCR counts, a positive correlation.

This sample's time point: patch test 2, 6 weeks after DPC sensitization. Treatment indicated: therapeutic diphenylcyclopropenone sensitization with weekly scalp DPC. One entry per CDR3 protein results from TCRdb running MiXCR on the RACE reads. This table holds 100,000 or so distinct CDR3 sequences, approximately 10% found once. The chain links TRBV24-1 to TRBJ2-7; possibly TRBD2 for D (6 bases). The origin of this receptor is a middle-aged man with alopecia areata. Some clones in this sample may be carry-over from other donors' samples. Sequences were derived from whole blood, sampled in connection with sensitization to the hapten diphenylcyclopropenone (DPC). CDR3: CATKSSESYEQYF. The DNA of the CDR3 is TGTGCCACCAAGTCTAGCGAATCCTACGAGCAGTACTTC.